The T cell receptor beta chain described here comes from a study of T cells in Graves' hyperthyroidism and ophthalmopathy (dated by TCRdb to between 2017 and 2020). As for the study more broadly: To identify distinguishing TCR V-J signatures, a discovery cohort of about 100 patients was used, comprising some 45 with Graves' ophthalmopathy and 57 with stable Graves' hyperthyroidism. Prospective prediction of ophthalmopathy was tested in an independent validation cohort of under 20 hyperthyroidism patients and some 17 patients who later progressed to ophthalmopathy. The approximately 90 discovery patients were randomly split 7:3 into training and test sets. Thyroid tissue and blood T-cell repertoires from more than 5 Graves' hyperthyroidism patients were also compared in the study. Once sampling was done, hyperthyroidism patients were given methimazole at a starting dose of 30 mg daily, whereas ophthalmopathy patients were given high-dose intravenous methylprednisolone. According to the paper, TCR Vbeta CDR3 sequencing was carried out on over 130 peripheral blood samples, which came from 40 to 45 ophthalmopathy, roughly 75 hyperthyroidism and some 17 progressor patients.

Graves' hyperthyroidism was defined as stable when no progression to ophthalmopathy occurred over 18 months of follow-up. The hyperthyroidism patients were between 18 and 65 years old and newly diagnosed, with a disease duration of less than 2 months. Patients with uncontrolled infections, other autoimmune diseases, pregnancy or lactation were excluded. Diagnoses were established on the basis of clinical symptoms, serum thyroxine and TRAb, thyroid ultrasound, and orbital computed tomography. Trizol reagent was used to extract total RNA, and RNA quality was then checked on an Agilent 2100 Bioanalyzer. There are many counts of this clonotype. Its antigen is currently not known. Base qualities are not recorded, but no much larger clone differs from it by a single base. What the work shows at the level of the full study, not this receptor alone: Most expanded thyroid clonotypes (frequency above 0.001) were also detected in blood, a finding suggesting that blood repertoires may reflect thyroid immune responses. During validation, the model predicted progression to ophthalmopathy a median of approximately 6 months ahead of onset, with roughly 65% sensitivity and roughly 75% specificity. A model built on a 13 V-J signature distinguished ophthalmopathy from stable hyperthyroidism, reaching 87.88% sensitivity and 81.08% specificity in cross-validation and 80%/75% in testing. No statistical method was used to set the sample size in advance, and investigators knew the group allocation.

TCR beta CDR3 regions were amplified from RNA transcripts. The first round of RT-PCR for the TCR CDR3 was performed with the HTBI primer set and the Qiagen OneStep RT-PCR kit. The libraries were constructed in a second round of multiplex PCR and then size-selected and purified. Libraries were sequenced paired-end with 100 bp reads on an Illumina HiSeq2000. The authors processed their data as follows. SOAPnuke was used to process the raw data, throwing out any read that contained adapters or uncalled bases, had a mean Phred below 15, or lacked an exact constant-primer or identifier match. COPE v1.2.5 was used to merge high-quality paired reads, and clonotypes were defined as unique nucleotide sequences. MiTCR v1.1 was used to align clonotypes to the IMGT TRBV, TRBD and TRBJ reference segments. Analysis was restricted to V-J combinations with a frequency above 0.0001, which covered roughly 99% of repertoires. The TCS score was defined as the ratio of F50 (clonal expansion) to E x V (chaos), calculated using BLOSUM62-based TCRdist between CDR3 peptides within each V-J. Welch's t-statistics and random forest reduced 514 V-J features to 10 to 15, which were used in a naive Bayes classifier (R e1071). Thyroid-blood repertoire similarity was quantified with the Morisita-Horn index. The public reads were quality trimmed at Q25 with fastp and then assembled into clones with MiXCR by TCRdb, keeping productive beta chains. Merged by CDR3 protein, the rows form single entries marked with the most common genes and DNA. Here the V and J calls rest on TCRdb's processing, not on the authors' analysis. This sample holds around 580,000 distinct CDR3 sequences; roughly 50% were observed only once. Of the sample, about 8.3% is held by the ten largest clones.

The germline V gene gives CDR1 as SQVTM and CDR2 as ANQGSEA. Deletion took 5 bases off V and 4 bases off J, with a span of 17 bases between the germline ends. The CDR3, from cysteine to phenylalanine, totals 14 residues. Only the CDR3 part of the read is kept: 42 bases, read in frame from the first base. The clonotype was recovered from a woman aged 18-29 years with Graves' hyperthyroidism. The receptor chain draws on TRBV29-1 and TRBJ1-2; too little of a D gene remains to name it. Sequencing input: peripheral blood or thyroid tissue (not recorded which). The nucleotides are TGCAGCGTTTACATTCCCCCAGGCCGCTATGGCTACACCTTC. The encoded protein is CSVYIPPGRYGYTF.